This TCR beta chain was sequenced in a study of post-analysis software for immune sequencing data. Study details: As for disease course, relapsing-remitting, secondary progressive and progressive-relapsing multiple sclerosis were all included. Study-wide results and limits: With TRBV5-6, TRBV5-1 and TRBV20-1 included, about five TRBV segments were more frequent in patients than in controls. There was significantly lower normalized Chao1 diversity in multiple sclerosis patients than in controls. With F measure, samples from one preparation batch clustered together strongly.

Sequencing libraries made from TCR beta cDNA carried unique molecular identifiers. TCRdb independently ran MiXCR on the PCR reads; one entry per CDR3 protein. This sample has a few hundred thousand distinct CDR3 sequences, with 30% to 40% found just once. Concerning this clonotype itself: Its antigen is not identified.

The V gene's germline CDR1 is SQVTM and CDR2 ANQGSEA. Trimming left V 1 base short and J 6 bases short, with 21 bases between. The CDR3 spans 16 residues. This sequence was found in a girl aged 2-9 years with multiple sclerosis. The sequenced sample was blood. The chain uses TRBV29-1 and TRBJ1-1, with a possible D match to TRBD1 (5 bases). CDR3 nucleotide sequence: TGCAGCGTTGAAGGAGTTATGGGACGGGGGGACCCTGAAGCTTTCTTT. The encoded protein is CSVEGVMGRGDPEAFF.